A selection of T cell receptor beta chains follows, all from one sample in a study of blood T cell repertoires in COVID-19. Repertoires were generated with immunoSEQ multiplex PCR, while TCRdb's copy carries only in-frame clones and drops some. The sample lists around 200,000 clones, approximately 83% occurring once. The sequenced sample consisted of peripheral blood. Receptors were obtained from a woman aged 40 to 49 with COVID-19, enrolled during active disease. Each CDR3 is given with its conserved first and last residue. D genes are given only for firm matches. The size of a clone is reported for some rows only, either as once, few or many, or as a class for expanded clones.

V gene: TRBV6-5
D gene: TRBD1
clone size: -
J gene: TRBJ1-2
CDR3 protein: CASRQRTGARGYTF
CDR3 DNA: TGTGCCTCCCGGCAGCGGACAGGGGCGCGAGGCTACACCTTC

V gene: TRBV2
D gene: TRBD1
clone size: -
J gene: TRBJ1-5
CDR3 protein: CARGQGAGQPQHF
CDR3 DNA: TGTGCCAGGGGACAGGGAGCCGGGCAGCCCCAGCATTTT

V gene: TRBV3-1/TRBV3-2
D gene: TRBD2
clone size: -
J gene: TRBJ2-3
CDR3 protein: CASSGDSGSPTDTQYF
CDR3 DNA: TGTGCCAGCAGCGGCGATAGCGGGAGCCCCACAGATACGCAGTATTTT

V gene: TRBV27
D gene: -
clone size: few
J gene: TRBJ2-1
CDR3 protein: CASSLRAGWNNEQFF
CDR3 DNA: TGTGCCAGCAGTTTAAGGGCGGGTTGGAACAATGAGCAGTTCTTC

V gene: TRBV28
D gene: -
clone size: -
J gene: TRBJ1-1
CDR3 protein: CASSLFPQGGTEAFF
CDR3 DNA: TGTGCCAGCAGTCTCTTTCCCCAGGGCGGCACTGAAGCTTTCTTT

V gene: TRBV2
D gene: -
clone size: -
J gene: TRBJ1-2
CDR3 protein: CASSAESNYGYTF
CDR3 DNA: TGTGCCAGCAGTGCGGAGTCTAACTATGGCTACACCTTC

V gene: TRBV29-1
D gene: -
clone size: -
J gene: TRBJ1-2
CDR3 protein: CSALRDDNYGYTF
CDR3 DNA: TGCAGCGCCCTGCGGGACGACAACTATGGCTACACCTTC

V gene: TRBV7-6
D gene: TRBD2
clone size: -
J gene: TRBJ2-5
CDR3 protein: CASSLRLAGDQETQYF
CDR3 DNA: TGTGCCAGCAGCTTAAGACTAGCGGGGGATCAAGAGACCCAGTACTTC

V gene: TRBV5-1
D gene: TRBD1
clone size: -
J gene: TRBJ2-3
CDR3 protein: CASSLVNRGQSTDTQYF
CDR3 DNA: TGCGCCAGCAGCTTGGTAAACAGGGGGCAAAGCACAGATACGCAGTATTTT

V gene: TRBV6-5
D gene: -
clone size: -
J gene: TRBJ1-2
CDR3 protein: CATRGGMNYGYTF
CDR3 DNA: TGTGCAACGAGGGGGGGGATGAACTATGGCTACACCTTC

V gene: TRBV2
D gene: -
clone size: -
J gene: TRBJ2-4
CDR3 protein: CASNGGKNIQYF
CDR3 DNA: TGTGCCAGCAATGGCGGTAAAAACATTCAGTACTTC

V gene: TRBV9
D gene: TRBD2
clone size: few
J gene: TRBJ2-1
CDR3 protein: CASSVELAGGPPYNEQFF
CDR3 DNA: TGTGCCAGCAGCGTAGAACTAGCGGGGGGTCCCCCCTACAATGAGCAGTTCTTC

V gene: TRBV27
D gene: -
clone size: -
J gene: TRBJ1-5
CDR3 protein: CASSYQGLNQPQHF
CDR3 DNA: TGTGCCAGCAGTTACCAGGGGCTCAATCAGCCCCAGCATTTT

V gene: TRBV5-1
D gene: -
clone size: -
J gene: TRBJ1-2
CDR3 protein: CASSSSQGRGGYTF
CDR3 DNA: TGCGCCAGCAGCTCATCACAGGGACGGGGTGGCTACACCTTC

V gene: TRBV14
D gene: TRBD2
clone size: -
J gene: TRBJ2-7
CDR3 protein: CASRGSGGTYEQYF
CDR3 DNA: TGTGCCAGCAGGGGTAGCGGGGGAACCTACGAGCAGTACTTC

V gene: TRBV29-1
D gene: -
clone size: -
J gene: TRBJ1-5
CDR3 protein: CSVVTANQPQHF
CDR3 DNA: TGCAGCGTTGTGACAGCTAATCAGCCCCAGCATTTT

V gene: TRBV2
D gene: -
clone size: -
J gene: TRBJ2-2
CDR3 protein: CASRSRGTGELFF
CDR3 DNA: TGTGCCAGCAGATCTCGCGGGACCGGGGAGCTGTTTTTT

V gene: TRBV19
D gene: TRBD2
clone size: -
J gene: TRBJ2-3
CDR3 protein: CASSIGAGGGSRTDTQYF
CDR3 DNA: TGTGCCAGTAGTATAGGAGCGGGAGGGGGCTCGCGCACAGATACGCAGTATTTT

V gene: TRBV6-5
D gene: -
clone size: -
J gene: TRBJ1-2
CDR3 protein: CASSQTGGYTF
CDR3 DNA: TGTGCCAGCAGTCAAACGGGTGGCTACACCTTC

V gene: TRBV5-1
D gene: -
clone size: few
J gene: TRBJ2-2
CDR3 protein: CASSLEIGGRNTGELFF
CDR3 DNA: TGCGCCAGCAGCCTGGAAATAGGGGGTAGAAACACCGGGGAGCTGTTTTTT

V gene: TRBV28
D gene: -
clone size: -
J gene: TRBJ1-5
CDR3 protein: CASSTGLQTQHF
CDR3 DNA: TGTGCCAGCAGCACCGGACTACAAACCCAGCATTTT

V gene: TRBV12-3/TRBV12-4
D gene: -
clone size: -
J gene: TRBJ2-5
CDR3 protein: CASSLAREETQYF
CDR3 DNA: TGTGCCAGCTCACTAGCCCGGGAAGAGACCCAGTACTTC

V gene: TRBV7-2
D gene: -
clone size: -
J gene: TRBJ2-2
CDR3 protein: CASSFGGQAGELFF
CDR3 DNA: TGTGCCAGCAGCTTCGGGGGGCAGGCCGGGGAGCTGTTTTTT

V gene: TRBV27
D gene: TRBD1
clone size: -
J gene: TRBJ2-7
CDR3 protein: CASSLKGLWDSAYEQYF
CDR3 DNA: TGTGCCAGCAGCCTTAAGGGTCTCTGGGACAGTGCCTACGAGCAGTACTTC

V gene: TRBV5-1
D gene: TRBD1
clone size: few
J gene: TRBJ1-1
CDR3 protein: CASSFRSGQGSSEAFF
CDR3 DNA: TGCGCCAGCAGCTTTCGCTCGGGACAGGGGAGCTCTGAAGCTTTCTTT

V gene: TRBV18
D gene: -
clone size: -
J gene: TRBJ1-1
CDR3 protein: CASSPGPNTEAFF
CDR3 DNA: TGTGCCAGCTCACCGGGCCCGAACACTGAAGCTTTCTTT

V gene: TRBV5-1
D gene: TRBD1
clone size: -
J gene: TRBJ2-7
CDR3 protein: CASSWTGPEQYF
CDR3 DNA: TGCGCCAGCAGCTGGACAGGGCCGGAGCAGTACTTC

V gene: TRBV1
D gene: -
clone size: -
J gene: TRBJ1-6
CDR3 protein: CTSSQDRHGGEGDSPLHF
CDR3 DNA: TGCACCAGCAGCCAAGATCGCCACGGTGGGGAGGGAGATTCACCCCTCCACTTT

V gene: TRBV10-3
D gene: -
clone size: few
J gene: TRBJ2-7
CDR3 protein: CAISESWGREQYF
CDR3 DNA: TGTGCCATCAGTGAGTCGTGGGGCCGCGAGCAGTACTTC

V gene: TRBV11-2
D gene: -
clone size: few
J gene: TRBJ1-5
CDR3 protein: CASSPSGSSWGQPQHF
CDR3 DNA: TGTGCCAGCAGCCCTAGCGGGTCCAGTTGGGGACAGCCCCAGCATTTT

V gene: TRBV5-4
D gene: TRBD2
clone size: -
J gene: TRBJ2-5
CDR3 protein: CASLDRGEVETQYF
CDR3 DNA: TGTGCCAGCCTTGACCGGGGGGAAGTAGAGACCCAGTACTTC

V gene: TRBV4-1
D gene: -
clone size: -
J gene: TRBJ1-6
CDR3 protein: CASSPDRGANSPLHF
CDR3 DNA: TGCGCCAGCAGCCCAGACAGAGGAGCTAATTCACCCCTCCACTTT

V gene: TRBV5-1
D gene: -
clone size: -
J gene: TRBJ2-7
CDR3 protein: CARSPGGGQSYYEQYF
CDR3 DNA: TGCGCCCGCAGCCCGGGGGGGGGACAGAGCTACTACGAGCAGTACTTC

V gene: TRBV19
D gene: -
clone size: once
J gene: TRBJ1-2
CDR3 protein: CASSVQGVGLGYTF
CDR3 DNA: TGTGCCAGTAGCGTACAGGGTGTAGGACTTGGCTACACCTTC

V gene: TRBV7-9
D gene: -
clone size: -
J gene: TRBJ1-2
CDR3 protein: CASQDNYGYTF
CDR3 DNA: TGTGCCAGCCAGGATAACTATGGCTACACCTTC

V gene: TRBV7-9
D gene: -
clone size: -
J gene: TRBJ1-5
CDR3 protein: CASSPVGVSNQPQHF
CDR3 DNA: TGTGCCAGCAGCCCGGTGGGAGTTAGCAATCAGCCCCAGCATTTT

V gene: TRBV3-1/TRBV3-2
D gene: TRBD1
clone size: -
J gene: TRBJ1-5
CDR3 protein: CASSRHLGQDNQPQHF
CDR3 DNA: TGTGCCAGCAGCCGCCACCTTGGACAGGACAATCAGCCCCAGCATTTT

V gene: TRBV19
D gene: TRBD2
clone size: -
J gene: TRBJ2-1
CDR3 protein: CASIAGAGAYNEQFF
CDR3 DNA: TGTGCCAGTATCGCAGGTGCGGGGGCCTACAATGAGCAGTTCTTC

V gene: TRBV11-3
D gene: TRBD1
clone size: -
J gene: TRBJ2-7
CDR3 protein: CASSLDRETGGVYF
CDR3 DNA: TGTGCCAGCAGCTTAGATCGGGAGACAGGGGGAGTGTACTTC

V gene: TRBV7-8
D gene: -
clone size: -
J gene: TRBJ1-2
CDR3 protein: CASSLAGSGYTF
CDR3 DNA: TGTGCCAGCAGCTTAGCGGGGAGCGGCTACACCTTC

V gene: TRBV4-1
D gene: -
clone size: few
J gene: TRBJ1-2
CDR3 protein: CASSQILSMGYTF
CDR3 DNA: TGCGCCAGCAGCCAGATACTGTCCATGGGCTACACCTTC

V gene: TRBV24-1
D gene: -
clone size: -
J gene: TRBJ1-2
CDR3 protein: CATSQSGVDGYTF
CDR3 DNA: TGTGCCACCAGTCAGTCGGGGGTAGATGGCTACACCTTC

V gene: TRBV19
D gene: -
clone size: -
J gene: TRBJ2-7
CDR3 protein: CASSIQGSYEQYF
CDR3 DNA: TGTGCCAGTAGTATACAGGGCTCCTACGAGCAGTACTTC

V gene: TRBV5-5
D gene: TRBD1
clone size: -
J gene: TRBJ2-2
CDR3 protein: CASINGQGRTGELFF
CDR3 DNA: TGTGCCAGCATCAACGGACAGGGTAGAACCGGGGAGCTGTTTTTT

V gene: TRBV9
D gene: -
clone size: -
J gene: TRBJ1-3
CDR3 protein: CASSATRQAMVDTIYF
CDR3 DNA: TGTGCCAGCAGCGCAACTAGACAGGCCATGGTGGACACCATATATTTT

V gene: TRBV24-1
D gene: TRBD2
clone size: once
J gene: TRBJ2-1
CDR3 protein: CATSGSNSGGQFF
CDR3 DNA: TGTGCCACCAGTGGGAGTAATAGCGGGGGGCAGTTCTTC

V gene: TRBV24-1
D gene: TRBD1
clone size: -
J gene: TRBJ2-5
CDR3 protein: CATSDPGQGVETQYF
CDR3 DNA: TGTGCCACCAGTGATCCGGGACAGGGGGTGGAGACCCAGTACTTC

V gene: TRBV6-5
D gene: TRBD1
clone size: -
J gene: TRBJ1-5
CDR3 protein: CAIGQGINQPQHF
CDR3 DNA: TGTGCCATCGGACAGGGTATCAATCAGCCCCAGCATTTT

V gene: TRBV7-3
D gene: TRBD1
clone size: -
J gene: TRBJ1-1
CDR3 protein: CASSRGTGVTEAFF
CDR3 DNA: TGTGCCAGCAGCCGAGGGACAGGGGTGACTGAAGCTTTCTTT

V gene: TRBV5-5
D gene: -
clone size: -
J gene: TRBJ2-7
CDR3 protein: CASSLVRGPYEQYF
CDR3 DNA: TGTGCCAGCAGCTTGGTCAGGGGCCCCTACGAGCAGTACTTC

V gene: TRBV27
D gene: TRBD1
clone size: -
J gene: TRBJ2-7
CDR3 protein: CASSFEPGQGYEQYF
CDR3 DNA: TGTGCCAGCAGCTTTGAACCGGGACAGGGCTACGAGCAGTACTTC

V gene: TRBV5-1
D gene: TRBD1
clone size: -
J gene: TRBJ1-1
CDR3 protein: CASSFFSGTGIEAFF
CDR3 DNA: TGCGCCAGCAGCTTTTTCTCCGGGACAGGGATCGAAGCTTTCTTT

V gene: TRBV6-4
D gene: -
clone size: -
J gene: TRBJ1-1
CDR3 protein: CASSDQTGFGAFF
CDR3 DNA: TGTGCCAGCAGTGACCAGACAGGCTTTGGAGCTTTCTTT

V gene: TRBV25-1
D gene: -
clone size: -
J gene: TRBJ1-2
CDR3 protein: CASSAQTFNYGYTF
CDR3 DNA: TGTGCCAGCAGTGCACAGACGTTTAACTATGGCTACACCTTC

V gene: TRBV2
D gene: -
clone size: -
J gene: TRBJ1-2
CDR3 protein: CVQGYGRDGYGYTF
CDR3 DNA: TGTGTTCAAGGGTACGGCCGGGATGGCTATGGCTACACCTTC

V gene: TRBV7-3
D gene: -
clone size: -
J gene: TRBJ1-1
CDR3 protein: CASSFDSTEAFF
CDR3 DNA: TGTGCCAGCAGCTTTGACAGCACTGAAGCTTTCTTT

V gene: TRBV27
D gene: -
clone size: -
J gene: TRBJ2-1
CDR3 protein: CASSSSSAGSYNEQFF
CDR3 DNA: TGTGCCAGCAGTTCGTCTAGCGCCGGTTCCTACAATGAGCAGTTCTTC

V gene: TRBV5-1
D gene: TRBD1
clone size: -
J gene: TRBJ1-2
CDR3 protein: CASSSSGTGRVDGYTF
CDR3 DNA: TGCGCCAGCAGTTCTTCCGGGACAGGGCGGGTAGATGGCTACACCTTC

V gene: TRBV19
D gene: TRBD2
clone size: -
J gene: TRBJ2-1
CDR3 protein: CASRGGVEQFF
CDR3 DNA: TGTGCCAGTAGGGGAGGGGTTGAGCAGTTCTTC

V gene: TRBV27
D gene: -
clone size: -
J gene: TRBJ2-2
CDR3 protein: CASSFRGTGELFF
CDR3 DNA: TGTGCCAGCAGTTTTAGGGGCACCGGGGAGCTGTTTTTT